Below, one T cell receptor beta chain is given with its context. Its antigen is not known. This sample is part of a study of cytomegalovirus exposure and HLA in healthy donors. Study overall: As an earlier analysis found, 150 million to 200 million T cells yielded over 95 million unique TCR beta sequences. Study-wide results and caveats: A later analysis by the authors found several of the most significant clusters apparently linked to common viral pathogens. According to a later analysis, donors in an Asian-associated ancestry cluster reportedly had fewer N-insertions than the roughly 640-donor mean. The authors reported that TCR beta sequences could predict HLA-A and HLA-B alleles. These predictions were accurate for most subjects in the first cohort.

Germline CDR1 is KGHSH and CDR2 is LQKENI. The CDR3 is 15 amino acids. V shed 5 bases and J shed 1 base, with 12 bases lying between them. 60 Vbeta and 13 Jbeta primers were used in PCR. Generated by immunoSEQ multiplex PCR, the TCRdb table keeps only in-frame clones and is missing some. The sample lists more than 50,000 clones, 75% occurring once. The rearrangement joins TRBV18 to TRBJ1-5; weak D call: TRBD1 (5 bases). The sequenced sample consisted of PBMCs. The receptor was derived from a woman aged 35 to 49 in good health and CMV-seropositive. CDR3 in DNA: TGTGCCAGCTCAATCGTACGGGGGAGCAATCAGCCCCAGCATTTT. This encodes CASSIVRGSNQPQHF.